This is a list of T cell receptor beta chains from one sample in a study of blood T cell repertoires in COVID-19. Profiling relied on immunoSEQ multiplex PCR, and the TCRdb table lists in-frame clones only, not all of them. The sample yields approximately 360,000 clones, more than 70% seen once. Sequencing input: peripheral blood. The source of these receptors is a man between 40 and 49 years old with acute or convalescent COVID-19. CDR3s include the opening cysteine and the closing phenylalanine or tryptophan. Each record gives: V gene, clone size, CDR3 length, D gene, J gene, CDR3 protein, CDR3 DNA. D genes are given only for firm matches. Some rows have no size entry. The others give once, few or many, or a class for an expanded clone.

V: TRBV5-4; size: .; length: 14; D: TRBD1; J: TRBJ2-1; CDR3: CASSKRTGDNEQFF; DNA: TGTGCCAGCAGCAAAAGGACAGGGGACAATGAGCAGTTCTTC
V: TRBV7-8; size: .; length: 14; D: TRBD2; J: TRBJ2-7; CDR3: CASSFGTSGYEQYF; DNA: TGTGCCAGCAGCTTCGGGACTAGCGGTTACGAGCAGTACTTC
V: TRBV27; size: .; length: 15; D: .; J: TRBJ1-5; CDR3: CASSSNRRGWQPQHF; DNA: TGTGCCAGCAGTTCAAACAGGCGAGGATGGCAGCCCCAGCATTTT
V: TRBV5-4; size: once; length: 14; D: .; J: TRBJ1-3; CDR3: CASSLGSSGNTIYF; DNA: TGTGCCAGCAGCCTGGGGAGCTCTGGAAACACCATATATTTT
V: TRBV7-6; size: .; length: 13; D: .; J: TRBJ1-1; CDR3: CASSFGRNTEAFF; DNA: TGTGCCAGCAGCTTCGGTCGGAACACTGAAGCTTTCTTT
V: TRBV19; size: .; length: 16; D: .; J: TRBJ1-2; CDR3: CASRPLLFLNNYGYTF; DNA: TGTGCCAGTAGGCCACTCTTATTCCTAAATAACTATGGCTACACCTTC
V: TRBV28; size: .; length: 16; D: TRBD2; J: TRBJ2-4; CDR3: CASSSPGLAFKNIQYF; DNA: TGTGCCAGCAGTTCTCCGGGACTAGCGTTCAAAAACATTCAGTACTTC
V: TRBV4-2; size: .; length: 14; D: .; J: TRBJ2-5; CDR3: CASSQGASGETQYF; DNA: TGTGCCAGCAGCCAAGGGGCCAGTGGGGAGACCCAGTACTTC
V: TRBV7-2; size: .; length: 15; D: .; J: TRBJ1-5; CDR3: CASSLTSGSGQPQHF; DNA: TGTGCCAGCAGCTTAACCTCGGGGAGCGGTCAGCCCCAGCATTTT
V: TRBV2; size: once; length: 13; D: TRBD1; J: TRBJ2-5; CDR3: CASSDRGTETQYF; DNA: TGTGCCAGCAGCGACAGGGGCACTGAGACCCAGTACTTC
V: TRBV5-1; size: .; length: 13; D: .; J: TRBJ1-1; CDR3: CASRLGQNTEAFF; DNA: TGCGCCAGCAGATTGGGTCAGAACACTGAAGCTTTCTTT
V: TRBV5-6; size: .; length: 14; D: .; J: TRBJ1-2; CDR3: CASSLDERIYGYTF; DNA: TGTGCCAGCAGCTTGGATGAGCGGATCTATGGCTACACCTTC
V: TRBV5-1; size: .; length: 15; D: .; J: TRBJ2-7; CDR3: CASSLGGDSSYEQYF; DNA: TGCGCCAGCAGCCTGGGGGGTGACAGCTCCTACGAGCAGTACTTC
V: TRBV4-3; size: .; length: 14; D: .; J: TRBJ1-6; CDR3: CASSQDVGSSPLHF; DNA: TGCGCCAGCAGCCAAGATGTGGGGAGTTCACCCCTCCACTTT
V: TRBV19; size: .; length: 14; D: .; J: TRBJ1-5; CDR3: CASAWGYSNQPQHF; DNA: TGTGCCAGTGCCTGGGGCTATAGCAATCAGCCCCAGCATTTT
V: TRBV7-9; size: .; length: 16; D: .; J: TRBJ1-3; CDR3: CASSLSRGRPGNTIYF; DNA: TGTGCCAGCAGCTTAAGTCGGGGAAGGCCTGGAAACACCATATATTTT
V: TRBV10-3; size: once; length: 15; D: .; J: TRBJ2-3; CDR3: CAISESDSLTDTQYF; DNA: TGTGCCATCAGTGAGTCGGACTCACTCACAGATACGCAGTATTTT
V: TRBV2; size: .; length: 15; D: .; J: TRBJ1-6; CDR3: CASSQQGIYNSPLHF; DNA: TGTGCCAGCAGTCAACAGGGCATATATAATTCACCCCTCCACTTT
V: TRBV6-1; size: .; length: 16; D: .; J: TRBJ1-4; CDR3: CASSEAGSGANEKLFF; DNA: TGTGCCAGCAGTGAAGCAGGTTCAGGGGCTAATGAAAAACTGTTTTTT
V: TRBV6-1; size: .; length: 13; D: .; J: TRBJ1-3; CDR3: CASSDMLVGTIYF; DNA: TGTGCCAGCAGTGATATGTTGGTCGGCACCATATATTTT